The 6 T cell receptor beta chains presented below share a single source sample, sequenced in a study of regulatory T cells in long-lasting Graves disease. As to time point: newly diagnosed GD, antithyroid drugs for less than 3 months. Preparation of the TCR library used RNA extracted from PBMCs. Building the TCR beta libraries relied on iRepertoire HTBI primers, and CDR3 regions underwent Arm-PCR. One entry per CDR3 protein results from TCRdb running MiXCR on the multiplex PCR reads. The data show fewer than 650,000 distinct CDR3 sequences, 15% to 20% seen once. This sample was shared with a second study, whose subject was T cells in Graves' hyperthyroidism and ophthalmopathy.

The sample here was peripheral blood mononuclear cells (PBMCs), taken at new diagnosis, from a patient treated with antithyroid drugs. Receptors originate from a man younger than 35 with Graves disease.

This clonotype appeared many times. The chain uses TRBV27 and TRBJ2-7; D remains unclear. Germline CDR1 reads MNHEY; CDR2 reads SMNVEV (reference sequence). This CDR3 spans 14 amino acids. The germline V and J ends were trimmed by 3 bases and 0 bases, with 9 bases remaining between them. Here the CDR3 DNA reads TGTGCCAGCAGTTTGACCAGTAGCTCCTACGAGCAGTACTTC. Translated, it gives CASSLTSSSYEQYF.

V usage is TRBV10-3 and J usage is TRBJ2-3, with 8 nucleotides matching TRBD2. The CDR3 is 14 residues long. Germline assignment: CDR1 ENHRY and CDR2 SYGVKD. Losses at the gene ends were 5 bases for V and 6 bases for J; bases not matched to a gene: 7. In DNA form, the CDR3 reads TGTGCCATCAGTAACCCGGGGGGGCGGGATACGCAGTATTTT. It translates to CAISNPGGRDTQYF.

Many counts were recorded for this clonotype. V usage is TRBV20-1 and J usage is TRBJ2-1; 12 bases agree with TRBD2. The CDR3 sequence is 14 residues long. V lost 3 bases to trimming and J lost 9 bases; unmatched junction nucleotides: 6. CDR1 DFQATT and CDR2 SNEGSKA come from the germline V gene (reference sequence). The CDR3 here is CSASPTSGSVEQFF. In DNA, the CDR3 is TGCAGTGCTAGTCCGACTAGCGGGAGTGTTGAGCAGTTCTTC.

This clonotype was picked up many times. Here the CDR3 DNA reads TGTGCCAGCAGCTTACCTCCGGGACAGACTAACTATGGCTACACCTTC. Protein: CASSLPPGQTNYGYTF. V and J are TRBV5-4 and TRBJ1-2, with 7 bases fitting TRBD1. V gave up 2 bases and J gave up 0 bases; unmatched junction bases: 7. CDR1 and CDR2 (germline): SGHNT, YYREEE (reference sequence). CDR3 length: 16 residues.

This clonotype has ten or more counts. Germline and junction disagree at one end, which may indicate a read error. V gene TRBV5-1 combines with J gene TRBJ2-5, with no clear D. This CDR3 is built from 12 residues. Germline V lookup: CDR1 SGHRS, CDR2 YFSETQ. CDR3 sequence reads: CASSDSQETQYF. The CDR3 nucleotides are TGTGCCAGCAGTGACTCCCAAGAGACCCAGTACTTC. The whole variable domain, remainder taken from reference TRBV5-1 and TRBJ2-5, is KAGVTQTPRYLIKTRGQQVTLSCSPISGHRSVSWYQQTPGQGLQFLFEYFSETQRNKGNFPGRFSGRQFSNSRSEMNVSTLELGDSALYLCASSDSQETQYFGPGTRLLVL.

This chain uses TRBV20-1 with TRBJ2-1; D gene uncertain. Deletions cut 0 bases from V and 0 bases from J, with 15 bases between. Germline values: CDR1 DFQATT, CDR2 SNEGSKA (reference sequence). This CDR3 spans 17 amino acids. The CDR3 protein is CSARDLFAAGSYNEQFF. CDR3 coding DNA: TGCAGTGCTAGAGATCTGTTTGCTGCAGGCTCCTACAATGAGCAGTTCTTC.